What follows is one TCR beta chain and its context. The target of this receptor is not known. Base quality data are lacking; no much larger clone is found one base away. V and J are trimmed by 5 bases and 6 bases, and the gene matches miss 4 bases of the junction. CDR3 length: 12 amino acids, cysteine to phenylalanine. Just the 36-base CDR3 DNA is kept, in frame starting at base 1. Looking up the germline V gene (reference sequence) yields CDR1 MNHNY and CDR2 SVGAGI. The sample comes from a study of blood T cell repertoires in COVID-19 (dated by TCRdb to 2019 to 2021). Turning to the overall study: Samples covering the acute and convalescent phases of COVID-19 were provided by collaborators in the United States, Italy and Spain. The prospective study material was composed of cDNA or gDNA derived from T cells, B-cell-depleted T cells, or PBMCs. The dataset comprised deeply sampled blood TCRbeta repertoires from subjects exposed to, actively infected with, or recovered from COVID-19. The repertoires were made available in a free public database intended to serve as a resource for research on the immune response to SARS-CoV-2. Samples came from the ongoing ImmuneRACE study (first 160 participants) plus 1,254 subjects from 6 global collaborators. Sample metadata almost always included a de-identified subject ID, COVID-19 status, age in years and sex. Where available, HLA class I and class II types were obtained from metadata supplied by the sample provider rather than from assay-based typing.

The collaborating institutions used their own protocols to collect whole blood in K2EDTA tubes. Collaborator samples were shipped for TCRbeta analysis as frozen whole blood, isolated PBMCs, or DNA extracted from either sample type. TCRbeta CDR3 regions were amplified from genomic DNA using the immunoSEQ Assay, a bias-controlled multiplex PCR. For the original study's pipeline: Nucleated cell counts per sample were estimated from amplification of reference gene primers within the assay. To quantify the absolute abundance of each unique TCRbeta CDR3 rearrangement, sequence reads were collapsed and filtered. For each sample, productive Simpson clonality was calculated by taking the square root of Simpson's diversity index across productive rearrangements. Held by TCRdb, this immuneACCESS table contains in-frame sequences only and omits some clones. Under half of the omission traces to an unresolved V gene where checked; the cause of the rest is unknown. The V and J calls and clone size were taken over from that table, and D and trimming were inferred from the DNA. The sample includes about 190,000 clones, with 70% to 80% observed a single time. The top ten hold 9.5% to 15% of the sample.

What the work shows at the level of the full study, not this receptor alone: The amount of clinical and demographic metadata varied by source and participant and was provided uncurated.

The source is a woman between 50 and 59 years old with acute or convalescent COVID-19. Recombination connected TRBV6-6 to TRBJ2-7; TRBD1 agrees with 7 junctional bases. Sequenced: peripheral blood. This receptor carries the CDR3 CASSQTGSEQYF. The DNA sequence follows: TGTGCCAGCAGTCAGACAGGGAGCGAGCAGTACTTC.